This note documents a single T cell receptor beta chain sequence. Its antigen remains unidentified. A library of TCRbeta sequences, prepared with unique molecular identifiers, was generated. TCRdb reprocessed the PCR reads with MiXCR, giving one entry per CDR3 protein. The sample contains approximately 210,000 distinct CDR3 sequences, about 15% of which appear only once. This sample is drawn from a study of T-cell reconstitution after alpha-beta-depleted transplantation in children. Overall study findings and caveats: One year post-transplant, T-cell counts and diversity were largely derived from T cells produced anew. Several hundred expanded graft clones reportedly supplied alpha-beta T cells about two months after transplant.

The junction had 5 bases not matched to a gene; V was cut back by 1 base and J by 8 bases. Germline V gene data show CDR1 as SGDLS and CDR2 as YYNGEE. This CDR3 has 14 amino acids. The sample in question was PBMCs, mostly from graft donor cells, obtained 360 days after TCRalphabeta/CD19-depleted stem cell transplant. V usage is TRBV9 and J usage is TRBJ2-1, with 8 bases aligning to TRBD2. The TCR originated in a male patient under 10 years old who had a stem cell transplant for acute lymphoblastic leukemia, so the T cells may come from the graft donor. CDR3 loop: CASSVIGGVDEQFF. The CDR3 nucleotides are TGTGCCAGCAGCGTAATCGGGGGGGTGGATGAGCAGTTCTTC.